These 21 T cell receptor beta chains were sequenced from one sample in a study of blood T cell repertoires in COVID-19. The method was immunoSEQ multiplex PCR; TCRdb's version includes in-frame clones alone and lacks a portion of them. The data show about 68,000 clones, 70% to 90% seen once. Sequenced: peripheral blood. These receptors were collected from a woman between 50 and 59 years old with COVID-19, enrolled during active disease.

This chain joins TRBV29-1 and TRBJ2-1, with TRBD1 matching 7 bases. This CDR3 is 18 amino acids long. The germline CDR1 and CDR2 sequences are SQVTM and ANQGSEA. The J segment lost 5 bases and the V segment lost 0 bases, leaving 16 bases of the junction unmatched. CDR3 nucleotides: TGCAGCGTTGAAGATGGAGTGGTGAAAACAGGGGACAACAATGAGCAGTTCTTC. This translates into CSVEDGVVKTGDNNEQFF.

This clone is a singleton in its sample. The CDR3 coding sequence is TGTGCCAGCAGCTCTGGGGGACTAGCGGGAGGGACACAAGAGACCCAGTACTTC. This codes for CASSSGGLAGGTQETQYF. The rearrangement joins TRBV5-6 to TRBJ2-5; TRBD2 agrees at 16 bases. The CDR3 runs 18 residues. CDR1 and CDR2 (germline): SGHDT, YYEEEE. V lost 3 bases, J lost 2 bases, and 7 bases stayed unmatched.

CDR3 region: CATSRGLAGDEQFF. CDR3 DNA sequence: TGTGCCACCAGCAGAGGACTCGCGGGTGATGAGCAGTTCTTC. This chain uses TRBV15 with TRBJ2-1; possibly TRBD2 for D (5 bases). There are 14 residues in the CDR3. The V end was cut by 1 base, the J end by 8 bases, with 12 bases between. Germline V gene sequence: CDR1 LNHNV, CDR2 YYDKDF (reference sequence).

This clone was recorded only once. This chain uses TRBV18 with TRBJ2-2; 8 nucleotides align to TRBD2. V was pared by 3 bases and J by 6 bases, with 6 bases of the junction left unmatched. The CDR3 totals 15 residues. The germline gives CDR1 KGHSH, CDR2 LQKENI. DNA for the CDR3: TGTGCCAGCTCACCGCGACGGGAGGGCGCCGGGGAGCTGTTTTTT. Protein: CASSPRREGAGELFF.

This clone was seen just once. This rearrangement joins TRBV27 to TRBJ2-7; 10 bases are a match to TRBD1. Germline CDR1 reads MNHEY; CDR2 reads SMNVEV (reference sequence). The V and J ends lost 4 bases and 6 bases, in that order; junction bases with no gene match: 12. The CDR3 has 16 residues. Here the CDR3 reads CASSSLTGTGAGEQYF. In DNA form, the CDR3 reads TGTGCCAGCAGTTCACTTACCGGGACAGGGGCGGGCGAGCAGTACTTC.

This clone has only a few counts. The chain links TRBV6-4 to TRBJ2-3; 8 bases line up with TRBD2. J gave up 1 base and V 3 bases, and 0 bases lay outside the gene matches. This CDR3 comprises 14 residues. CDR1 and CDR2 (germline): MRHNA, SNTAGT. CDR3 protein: CASSEAGGTDTQYF. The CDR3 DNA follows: TGTGCCAGCAGTGAAGCGGGAGGCACAGATACGCAGTATTTT.

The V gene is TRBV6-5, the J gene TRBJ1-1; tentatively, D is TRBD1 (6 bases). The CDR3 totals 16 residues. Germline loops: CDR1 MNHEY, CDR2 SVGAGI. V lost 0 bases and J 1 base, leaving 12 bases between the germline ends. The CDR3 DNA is TGTGCCAGCAGTTACTCGAGGGGGATCGCGAACACTGAAGCTTTCTTT. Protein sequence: CASSYSRGIANTEAFF.

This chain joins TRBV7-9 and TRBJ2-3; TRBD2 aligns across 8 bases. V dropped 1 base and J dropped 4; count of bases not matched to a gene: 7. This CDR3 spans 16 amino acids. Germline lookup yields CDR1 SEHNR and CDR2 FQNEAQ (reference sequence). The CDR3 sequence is CASSLGGLGVSDTQYF. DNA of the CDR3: TGTGCCAGCAGCTTAGGGGGACTAGGAGTGTCAGATACGCAGTATTTT.

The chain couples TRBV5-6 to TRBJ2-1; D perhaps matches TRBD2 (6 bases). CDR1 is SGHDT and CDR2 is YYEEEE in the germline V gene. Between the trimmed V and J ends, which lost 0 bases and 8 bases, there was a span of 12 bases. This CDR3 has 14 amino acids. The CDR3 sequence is CASSLAASVHEQFF. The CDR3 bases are TGTGCCAGCAGCTTGGCGGCTAGCGTTCATGAGCAGTTCTTC.

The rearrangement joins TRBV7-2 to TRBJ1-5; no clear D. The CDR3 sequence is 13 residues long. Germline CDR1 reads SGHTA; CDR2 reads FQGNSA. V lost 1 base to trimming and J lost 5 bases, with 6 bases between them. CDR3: CASSLVGDQPQHF. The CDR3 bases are TGTGCCAGCAGCTTAGTCGGTGATCAGCCCCAGCATTTT.

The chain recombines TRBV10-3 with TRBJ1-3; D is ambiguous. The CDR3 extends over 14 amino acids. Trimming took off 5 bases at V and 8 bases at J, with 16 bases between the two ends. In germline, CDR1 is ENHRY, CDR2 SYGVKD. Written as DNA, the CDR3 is TGTGCCATCAGTAAATCAGGCTACGGGGACACCATATATTTT. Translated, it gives CAISKSGYGDTIYF.

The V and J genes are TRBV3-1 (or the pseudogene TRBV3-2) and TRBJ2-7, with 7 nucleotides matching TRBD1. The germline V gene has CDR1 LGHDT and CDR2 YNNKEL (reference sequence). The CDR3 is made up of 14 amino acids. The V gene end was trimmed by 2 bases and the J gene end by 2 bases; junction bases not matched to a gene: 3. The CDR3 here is CASSQRGLAYEQYF. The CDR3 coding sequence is TGTGCCAGCAGCCAAAGGGGGCTAGCCTACGAGCAGTACTTC.

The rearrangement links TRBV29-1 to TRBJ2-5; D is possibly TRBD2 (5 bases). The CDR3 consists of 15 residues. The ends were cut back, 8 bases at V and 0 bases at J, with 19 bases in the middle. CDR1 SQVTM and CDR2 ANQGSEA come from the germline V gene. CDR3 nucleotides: TGCAGCCTTTCCCCCGGAGGAGCGTACCAAGAGACCCAGTACTTC. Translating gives CSLSPGGAYQETQYF.

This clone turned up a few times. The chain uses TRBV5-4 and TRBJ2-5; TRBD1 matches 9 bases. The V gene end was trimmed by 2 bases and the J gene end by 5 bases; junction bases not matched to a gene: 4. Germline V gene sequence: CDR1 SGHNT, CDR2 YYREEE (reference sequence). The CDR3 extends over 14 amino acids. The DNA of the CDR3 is TGTGCCAGCAGCTTTGGGACAGGGCGCGAGACCCAGTACTTC. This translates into CASSFGTGRETQYF.

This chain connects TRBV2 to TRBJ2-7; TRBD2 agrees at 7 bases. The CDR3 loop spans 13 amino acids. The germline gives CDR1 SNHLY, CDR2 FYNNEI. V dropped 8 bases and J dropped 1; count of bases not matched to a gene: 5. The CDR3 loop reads CASLLAESYEQYF. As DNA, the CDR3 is TGTGCCAGCTTGCTAGCGGAGTCCTACGAGCAGTACTTC. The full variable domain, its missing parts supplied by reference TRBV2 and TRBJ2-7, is EPEVTQTPSHQVTQMGQEVILRCVPISNHLYFYWYRQILGQKVEFLVSFYNNEISEKSEIFDDQFSVERPDGSNFTLKIRSTKLEDSAMYFCASLLAESYEQYFGPGTRLTVT.

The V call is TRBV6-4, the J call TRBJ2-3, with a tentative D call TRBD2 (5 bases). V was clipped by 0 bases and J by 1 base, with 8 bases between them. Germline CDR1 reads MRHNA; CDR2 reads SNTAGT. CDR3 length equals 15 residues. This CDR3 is CASSDSNGGTDTQYF. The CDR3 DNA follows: TGTGCCAGCAGTGACTCGAACGGGGGCACAGATACGCAGTATTTT.

The CDR3 region is CASSQIGGVQEQFF. The CDR3 DNA reads TGTGCCAGCAGCCAGATCGGAGGGGTGCAAGAGCAGTTCTTC. The gene calls are TRBV28 and TRBJ2-1; weak D call: TRBD2 (6 bases). The CDR3 contains 14 residues. Germline-derived CDR1 and CDR2 are MDHEN and SYDVKM. The V and J ends lost 6 bases and 10 bases respectively, with 19 bases between them.

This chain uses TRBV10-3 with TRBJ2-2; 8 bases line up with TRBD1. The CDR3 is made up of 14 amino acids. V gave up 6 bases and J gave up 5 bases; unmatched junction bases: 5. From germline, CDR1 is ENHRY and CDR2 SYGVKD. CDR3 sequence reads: CAIREGQVTGELFF. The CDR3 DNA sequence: TGTGCCATCAGGGAGGGACAGGTGACCGGGGAGCTGTTTTTT.

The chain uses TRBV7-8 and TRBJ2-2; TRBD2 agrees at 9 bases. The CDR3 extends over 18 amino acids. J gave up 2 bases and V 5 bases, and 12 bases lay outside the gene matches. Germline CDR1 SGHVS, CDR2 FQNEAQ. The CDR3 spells CASSKLTWTSANTGELFF. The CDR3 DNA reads TGTGCCAGCAGCAAGCTAACATGGACTAGCGCCAACACCGGGGAGCTGTTTTTT.

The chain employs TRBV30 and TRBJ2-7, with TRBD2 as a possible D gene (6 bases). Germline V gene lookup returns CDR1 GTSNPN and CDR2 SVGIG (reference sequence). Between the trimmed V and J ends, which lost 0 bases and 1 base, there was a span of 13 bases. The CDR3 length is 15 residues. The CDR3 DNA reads TGTGCCTGGAGTGTGTCGGGGGTAGGGTCCTACGAGCAGTACTTC. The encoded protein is CAWSVSGVGSYEQYF.

CDR3 sequence: CSVSSPGLFDEAFF. CDR3 nucleotides: TGCAGCGTCTCCAGTCCAGGGTTATTTGATGAAGCTTTCTTT. The genes are TRBV29-1 and TRBJ1-1; tentatively, D is TRBD1 (5 bases). V lost 6 bases, J lost 7 bases, and 21 bases lay in between. The CDR3 totals 14 residues. The V gene's germline CDR1 is SQVTM and CDR2 ANQGSEA.